The next 17 T cell receptor beta chains were all read from a single sample in a study of cytomegalovirus exposure and HLA in healthy donors. The PCR used 60 Vbeta and 13 Jbeta primers. Data came from immunoSEQ multiplex PCR; TCRdb stores just in-frame clones and leaves some out. Of some 150,000 clones listed, about 64% are singletons. The sample was PBMCs. All receptors derive from a woman aged 55-70 years in good health and CMV-seropositive.

This clone has a single count. The genes are TRBV28 and TRBJ2-7; possible D gene TRBD2, 6 bases. The V end was cut by 6 bases, the J end by 0 bases, with 12 bases between. The germline V gene has CDR1 MDHEN and CDR2 SYDVKM. The CDR3 sequence is 14 residues long. The CDR3: CASRMDGSSYEQYF. CDR3 bases: TGTGCCAGCAGGATGGACGGGAGCTCCTACGAGCAGTACTTC.

The chain uses TRBV28 and TRBJ2-2; 7 nucleotides agree with TRBD1. Germline loops: CDR1 MDHEN, CDR2 SYDVKM. The CDR3 loop spans 15 amino acids. V was clipped by 5 bases and J by 7 bases; unmatched bases: 10. CDR3 sequence reads: CASSTRTGSIGELFF. In DNA, the CDR3 is TGTGCCAGCAGTACCCGGACAGGAAGTATCGGGGAGCTGTTTTTT.

The chain joins TRBV9 to TRBJ2-1; 7 nucleotides match TRBD2. V was clipped by 0 bases and J by 1 base; unmatched bases: 1. This CDR3 has 15 residues. Germline-derived CDR1 and CDR2 are SGDLS and YYNGEE. The CDR3 here is CASSVGAGSYNEQFF. DNA of the CDR3: TGTGCCAGCAGCGTAGGAGCGGGATCCTACAATGAGCAGTTCTTC. Together with reference TRBV9 and TRBJ2-1, the CDR3 gives the full variable domain: DSGVTQTPKHLITATGQRVTLRCSPRSGDLSVYWYQQSLDQGLQFLIQYYNGEERAKGNILERFSAQQFPDLHSELNLSSLELGDSALYFCASSVGAGSYNEQFFGPGTRLTVL.

The chain has TRBV7-3 and TRBJ2-5; D is unclear. This CDR3 is built from 13 residues. Germline-derived CDR1 and CDR2 are SGHTA and FQGTGA. V was shortened by 1 base and J by 2 bases, with 5 bases between the two germline ends. CDR3 bases: TGTGCCAGCAGCTTAAGTTTACAAGAGACCCAGTACTTC. Translation gives CASSLSLQETQYF.

The V call is TRBV2, the J call TRBJ2-5; 7 positions match TRBD2. The last part of the DNA fits TRBJ2-7 better; the J call may be wrong. Germline CDR1 is SNHLY and CDR2 is FYNNEI. CDR3 length: 14 amino acids. In DNA, the CDR3 is TGTGCCAGCCTAATGGGAGGGGACCCCTACGAGCAGTACTTC. Translation gives CASLMGGDPYEQYF.

V is TRBV9 and J is TRBJ2-2; 10 positions match TRBD1. CDR3 size: 16 residues. Germline V gene sequence: CDR1 SGDLS, CDR2 YYNGEE. The trim removed 3 bases at V and 5 bases at J, leaving 7 bases unmatched. The CDR3 loop is CASSADGTGVTGELFF. CDR3 sequence (DNA): TGTGCCAGCAGCGCGGACGGGACAGGGGTAACCGGGGAGCTGTTTTTT.

This chain joins TRBV5-1 and TRBJ2-1, with D possibly matching TRBD1 (5 bases). Trimming took 2 bases from V and 4 from J, leaving 10 bases between them. The CDR3 covers 14 residues. Germline-derived CDR1 and CDR2 are SGHRS and YFSETQ. CDR3 sequence (DNA): TGCGCCAGCAGCTTCAGGGTTGGGTACAATGAGCAGTTCTTC. It translates to CASSFRVGYNEQFF.

The V and J genes are TRBV9 and TRBJ1-2; 8 nucleotides agree with TRBD1. There are 16 residues in the CDR3. Germline CDR1 SGDLS, CDR2 YYNGEE. The J segment lost 0 bases and the V segment lost 3 bases, leaving 7 bases of the junction unmatched. The CDR3 DNA reads TGTGCCAGCAGCGGCGACAGGGGAGGGGCTAACTATGGCTACACCTTC. As protein: CASSGDRGGANYGYTF.

This chain connects TRBV7-2 to TRBJ2-7; D not certain. The germline V gene has CDR1 SGHTA and CDR2 FQGNSA. Trimming pared 4 bases from V and 6 bases from J, leaving 16 bases between. This CDR3 has 14 residues. CDR3 in amino acids: CASSSTFSSIEQYF. The DNA for the CDR3 is TGTGCCAGCAGCTCAACCTTCTCTAGTATCGAGCAGTACTTC.

This sequence joins TRBV5-4 and TRBJ2-3; 13 bases align to TRBD2. The CDR3 length is 16 residues. The germline CDR1 and CDR2 sequences are SGHNT and YYREEE (reference sequence). V lost 4 bases to trimming and J lost 4 bases; unmatched junction nucleotides: 6. The CDR3 DNA reads TGTGCCAGCAGCCTAAGGACTAGCGGGAGCTCAGATACGCAGTATTTT. The encoded protein is CASSLRTSGSSDTQYF.

This chain links TRBV7-2 with TRBJ2-3; TRBD2 matches 7 bases. V was clipped by 6 bases and J by 6 bases; unmatched bases: 9. The CDR3 consists of 14 residues. Germline V CDR1 and CDR2: SGHTA, FQGNSA. CDR3 in amino acids: CASRERLAFDTQYF. The CDR3, as DNA: TGTGCCAGCAGGGAAAGACTAGCCTTTGATACGCAGTATTTT.

The chain has TRBV27 and TRBJ2-1, with a possible D match to TRBD2 (7 bases). CDR1 and CDR2 (germline): MNHEY, SMNVEV (reference sequence). The CDR3 sequence is 22 residues long. V lost 3 bases and J lost 10, with 40 bases in between. CDR3 in amino acids: CASSFSPGGYSRGRRSAQEQFF. CDR3 DNA sequence: TGTGCCAGCAGTTTTTCCCCGGGGGGCTACTCTAGGGGAAGGAGATCGGCCCAGGAGCAGTTCTTC.

This clone was seen just once. V is TRBV7-8 and J is TRBJ1-3; D is perhaps TRBD1 (5 bases). V gave up 2 bases and J gave up 3 bases, with 20 bases separating them. The length of the CDR3 is 18 residues. Germline CDR1 SGHVS, CDR2 FQNEAQ. This CDR3 reads CASSLTRGRERGGNTIYF. The CDR3 DNA is TGTGCCAGCAGCTTAACGCGGGGCAGGGAACGAGGTGGAAACACCATATATTTT.

This sequence joins TRBV27 and TRBJ2-7; 13 nucleotides match TRBD2. The trim removed 4 bases at V and 2 bases at J, leaving 8 bases unmatched. CDR1 and CDR2 (germline): MNHEY, SMNVEV (reference sequence). The length of the CDR3 is 17 residues. In DNA, the CDR3 is TGTGCCAGCAGTTCGGGACTAGCGGGATGGAATCCCTACGAGCAGTACTTC. Translation gives CASSSGLAGWNPYEQYF.

The genes are TRBV10-2 and TRBJ2-7, with 9 bases fitting TRBD2. This CDR3 has 13 residues. The ends lost 3 bases at V and 6 bases at J; junction bases unmatched: 3. Germline lookup yields CDR1 WSHSY and CDR2 SAAADI. The CDR3 reads CASSDLTSGEQYF. For the CDR3, the DNA is TGCGCCAGCAGTGATCTGACTAGCGGCGAGCAGTACTTC.

CDR3 sequence: CSVGLAGFSYNEQFF. The CDR3 bases are TGCAGCGTTGGACTAGCGGGATTCTCCTACAATGAGCAGTTCTTC. This rearrangement joins TRBV29-1 to TRBJ2-1, with 11 nucleotides matching TRBD2. V lost 4 bases and J lost 0; bases outside the gene matches: 2. CDR1 is SQVTM, CDR2 ANQGSEA, per germline. This CDR3 is built from 15 residues.

CDR3 coding DNA: TGCGCCAGCAGAACGGACAGGGCCGGAACTGAAGCTTTCTTT. Protein product: CASRTDRAGTEAFF. This chain connects TRBV5-1 to TRBJ1-1; 8 nucleotides line up with TRBD1. The germline CDR1 and CDR2 sequences are SGHRS and YFSETQ. The ends lost 5 bases at V and 5 bases at J; junction bases unmatched: 8. There are 14 residues in the CDR3.